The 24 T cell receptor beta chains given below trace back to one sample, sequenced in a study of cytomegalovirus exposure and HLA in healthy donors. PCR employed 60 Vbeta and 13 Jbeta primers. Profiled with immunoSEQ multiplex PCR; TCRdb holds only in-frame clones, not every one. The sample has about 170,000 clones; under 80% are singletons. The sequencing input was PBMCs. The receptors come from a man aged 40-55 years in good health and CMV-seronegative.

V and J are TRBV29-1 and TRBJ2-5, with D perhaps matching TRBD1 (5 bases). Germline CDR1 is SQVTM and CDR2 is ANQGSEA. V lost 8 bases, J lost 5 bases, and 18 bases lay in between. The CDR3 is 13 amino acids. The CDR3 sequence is CSSFRVNSETQYF. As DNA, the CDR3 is TGCAGCTCATTCAGGGTCAATTCGGAGACCCAGTACTTC.

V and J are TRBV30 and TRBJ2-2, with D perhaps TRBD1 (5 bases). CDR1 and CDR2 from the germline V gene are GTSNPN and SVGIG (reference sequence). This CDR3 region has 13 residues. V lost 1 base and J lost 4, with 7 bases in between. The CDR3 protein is CAWSEQATGELFF. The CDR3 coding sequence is TGTGCCTGGAGTGAACAGGCCACCGGGGAGCTGTTTTTT.

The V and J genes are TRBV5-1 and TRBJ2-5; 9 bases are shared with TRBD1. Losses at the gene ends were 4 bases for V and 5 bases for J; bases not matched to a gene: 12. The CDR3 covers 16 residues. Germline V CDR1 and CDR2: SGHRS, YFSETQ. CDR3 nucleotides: TGCGCCAGCAGCCCCAACACCGGGACAGGGCGGGAGACCCAGTACTTC. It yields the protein CASSPNTGTGRETQYF. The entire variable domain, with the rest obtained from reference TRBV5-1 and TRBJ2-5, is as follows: KAGVTQTPRYLIKTRGQQVTLSCSPISGHRSVSWYQQTPGQGLQFLFEYFSETQRNKGNFPGRFSGRQFSNSRSEMNVSTLELGDSALYLCASSPNTGTGRETQYFGPGTRLLVL.

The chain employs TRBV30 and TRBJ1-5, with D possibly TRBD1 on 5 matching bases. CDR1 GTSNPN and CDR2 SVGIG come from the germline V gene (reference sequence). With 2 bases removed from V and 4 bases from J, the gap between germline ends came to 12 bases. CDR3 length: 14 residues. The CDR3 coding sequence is TGTGCCTGGAGTTCCGTGACAGCGAATCAGCCCCAGCATTTT. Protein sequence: CAWSSVTANQPQHF.

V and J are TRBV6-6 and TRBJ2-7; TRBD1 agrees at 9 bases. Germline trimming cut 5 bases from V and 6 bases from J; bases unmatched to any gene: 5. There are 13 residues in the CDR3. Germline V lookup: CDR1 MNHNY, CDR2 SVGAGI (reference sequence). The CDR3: CASSPGTGPEQYF. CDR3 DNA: TGTGCCAGCAGTCCTGGGACAGGGCCCGAGCAGTACTTC.

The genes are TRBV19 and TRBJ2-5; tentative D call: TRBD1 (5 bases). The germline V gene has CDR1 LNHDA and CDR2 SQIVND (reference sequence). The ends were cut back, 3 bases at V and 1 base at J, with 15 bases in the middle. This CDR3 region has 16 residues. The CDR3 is CASSMRTPGAQETQYF. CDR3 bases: TGTGCCAGTAGTATGAGGACCCCTGGGGCCCAAGAGACCCAGTACTTC.

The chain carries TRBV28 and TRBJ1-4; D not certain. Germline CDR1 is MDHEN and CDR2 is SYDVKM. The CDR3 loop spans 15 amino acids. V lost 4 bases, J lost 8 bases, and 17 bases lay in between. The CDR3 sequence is CASSYEGSLLEKLFF. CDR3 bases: TGTGCCAGCAGTTACGAGGGTTCCCTTTTGGAAAAACTGTTTTTT. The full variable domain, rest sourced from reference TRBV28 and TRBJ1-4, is DVKVTQSSRYLVKRTGEKVFLECVQDMDHENMFWYRQDPGLGLRLIYFSYDVKMKEKGDIPEGYSVSREKKERFSLILESASTNQTSMYLCASSYEGSLLEKLFFGSGTQLSVL.

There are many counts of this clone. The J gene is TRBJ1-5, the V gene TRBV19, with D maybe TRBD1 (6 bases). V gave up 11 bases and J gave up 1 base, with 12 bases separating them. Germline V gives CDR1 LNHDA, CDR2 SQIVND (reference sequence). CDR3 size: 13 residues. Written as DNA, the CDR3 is TGTGCCGCTGGGGGCAGAAGCAATCAGCCCCAGCATTTT. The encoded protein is CAAGGRSNQPQHF.

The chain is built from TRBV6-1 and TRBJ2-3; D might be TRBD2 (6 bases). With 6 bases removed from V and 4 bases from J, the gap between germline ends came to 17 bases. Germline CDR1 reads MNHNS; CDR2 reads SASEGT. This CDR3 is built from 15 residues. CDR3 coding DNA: TGTGCCAGCAGCCGGGACTCCGGGGGACCAGATACGCAGTATTTT. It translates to CASSRDSGGPDTQYF.

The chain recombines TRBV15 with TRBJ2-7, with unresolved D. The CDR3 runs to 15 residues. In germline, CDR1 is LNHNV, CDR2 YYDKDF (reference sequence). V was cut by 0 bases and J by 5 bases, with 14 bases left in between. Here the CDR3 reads CATSRESGPGNEQYF. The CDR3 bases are TGTGCCACCAGCAGAGAATCGGGTCCCGGCAACGAGCAGTACTTC. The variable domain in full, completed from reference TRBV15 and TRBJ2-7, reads DAMVIQNPRYQVTQFGKPVTLSCSQTLNHNVMYWYQQKSSQAPKLLFHYYDKDFNNEADTPDNFQSRRPNTSFCFLDIRSPGLGDTAMYLCATSRESGPGNEQYFGPGTRLTVT.

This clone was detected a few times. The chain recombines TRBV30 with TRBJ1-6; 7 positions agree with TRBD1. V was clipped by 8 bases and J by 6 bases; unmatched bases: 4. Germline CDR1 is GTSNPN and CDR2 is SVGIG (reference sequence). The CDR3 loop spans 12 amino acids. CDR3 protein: CAGQAFNSPLHF. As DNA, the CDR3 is TGTGCCGGACAGGCGTTTAATTCACCCCTCCACTTT.

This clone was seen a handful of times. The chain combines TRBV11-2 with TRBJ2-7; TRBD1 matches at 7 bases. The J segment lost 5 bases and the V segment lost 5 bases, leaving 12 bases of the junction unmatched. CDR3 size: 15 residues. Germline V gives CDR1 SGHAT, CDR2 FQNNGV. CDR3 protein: CASSAGLRGLDEQYF. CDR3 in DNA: TGTGCCAGCAGCGCGGGTTTAAGGGGGCTGGACGAGCAGTACTTC.

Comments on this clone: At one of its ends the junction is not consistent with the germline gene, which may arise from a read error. The CDR3 here is CSSSYLGFGESSGNTIYF. The CDR3 nucleotides read TGTTCCAGCAGTTACTTAGGGTTTGGGGAGAGCTCTGGAAACACCATATATTTT. This sequence joins TRBV7-9 and TRBJ1-3; no definite D call. Germline CDR1 and CDR2: SEHNR and FQNEAQ (reference sequence). The CDR3 totals 18 residues.

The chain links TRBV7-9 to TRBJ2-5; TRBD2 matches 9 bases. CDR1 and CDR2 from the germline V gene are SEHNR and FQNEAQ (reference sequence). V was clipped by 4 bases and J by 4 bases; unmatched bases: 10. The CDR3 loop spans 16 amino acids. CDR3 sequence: CASSSRGGAGGETQYF. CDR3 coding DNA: TGTGCCAGCAGCTCCAGGGGAGGAGCGGGAGGAGAGACCCAGTACTTC.

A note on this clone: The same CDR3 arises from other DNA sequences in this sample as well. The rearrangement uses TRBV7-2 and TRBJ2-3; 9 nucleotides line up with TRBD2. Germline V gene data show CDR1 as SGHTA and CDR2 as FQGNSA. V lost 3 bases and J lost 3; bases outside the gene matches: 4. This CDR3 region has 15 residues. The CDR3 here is CASSFPAGGTDTQYF. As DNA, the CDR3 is TGTGCCAGCAGCTTCCCAGCGGGGGGAACAGATACGCAGTATTTT.

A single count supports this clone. The CDR3: CAISDTLQGSSGNTIYF. The CDR3 region has the DNA TGTGCCATCAGCGACACTTTACAGGGGAGCTCTGGAAACACCATATATTTT. V gene TRBV10-3 combines with J gene TRBJ1-3; TRBD1 aligns across 7 bases. This CDR3 has 17 amino acids. Per the germline V gene, CDR1 is ENHRY and CDR2 is SYGVKD. V lost 6 bases, J lost 0 bases, and 11 bases stayed unmatched.

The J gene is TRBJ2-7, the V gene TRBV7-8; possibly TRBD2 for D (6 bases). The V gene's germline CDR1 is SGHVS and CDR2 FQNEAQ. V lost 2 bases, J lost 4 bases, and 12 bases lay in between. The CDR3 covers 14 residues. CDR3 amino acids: CASSLSAGWYEQYF. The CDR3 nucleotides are TGTGCCAGCAGCTTATCTGCGGGATGGTACGAGCAGTACTTC. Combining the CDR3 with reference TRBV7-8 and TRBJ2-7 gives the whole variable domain GAGVSQSPRYKVAKRGQDVALRCDPISGHVSLFWYQQALGQGPEFLTYFQNEAQLDKSGLPSDRFFAERPEGSVSTLKIQRTQQEDSAVYLCASSLSAGWYEQYFGPGTRLTVT.

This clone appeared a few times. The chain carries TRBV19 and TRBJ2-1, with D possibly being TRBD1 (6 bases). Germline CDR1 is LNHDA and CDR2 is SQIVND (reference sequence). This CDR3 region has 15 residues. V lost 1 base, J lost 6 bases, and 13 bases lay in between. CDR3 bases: TGTGCCAGTAGTATAGCAGGGGCGGTGGGCAATGAGCAGTTCTTC. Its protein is CASSIAGAVGNEQFF.

CDR3 in DNA: TGTGCCAGCAGCTACTGGGGCCACGAGCAGTACTTC. It encodes CASSYWGHEQYF. The chain joins TRBV5-6 to TRBJ2-7; D may be TRBD1 (5 bases). The CDR3 is 12 residues long. V was trimmed by 3 bases and J by 5 bases, leaving 9 bases between them. The germline gives CDR1 SGHDT, CDR2 YYEEEE. Together with reference TRBV5-6 and TRBJ2-7, the CDR3 gives the full variable domain: DAGVTQSPTHLIKTRGQQVTLRCSPKSGHDTVSWYQQALGQGPQFIFQYYEEEERQRGNFPDRFSGHQFPNYSSELNVNALLLGDSALYLCASSYWGHEQYFGPGTRLTVT.

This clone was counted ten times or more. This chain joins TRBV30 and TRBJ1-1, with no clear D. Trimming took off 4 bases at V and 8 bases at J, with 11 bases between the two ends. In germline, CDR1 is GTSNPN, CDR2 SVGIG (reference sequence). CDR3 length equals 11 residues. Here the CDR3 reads CAWTGFKEAFF. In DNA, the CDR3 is TGTGCCTGGACCGGTTTTAAAGAAGCTTTCTTT.

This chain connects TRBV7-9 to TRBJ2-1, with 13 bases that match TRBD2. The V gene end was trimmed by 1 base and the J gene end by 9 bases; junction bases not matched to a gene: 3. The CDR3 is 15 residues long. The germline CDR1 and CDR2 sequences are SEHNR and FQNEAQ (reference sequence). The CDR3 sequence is CASSLGTSGGGEQFF. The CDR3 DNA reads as TGTGCCAGCAGCTTAGGGACTAGCGGGGGAGGTGAGCAGTTCTTC.

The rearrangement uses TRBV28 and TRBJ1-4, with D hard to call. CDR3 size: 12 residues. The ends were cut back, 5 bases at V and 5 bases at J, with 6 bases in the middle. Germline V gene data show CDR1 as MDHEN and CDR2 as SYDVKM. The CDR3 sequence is CASSPSNEKLFF. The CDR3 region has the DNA TGTGCCAGCAGTCCGTCGAATGAAAAACTGTTTTTT. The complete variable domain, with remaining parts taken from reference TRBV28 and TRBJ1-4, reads DVKVTQSSRYLVKRTGEKVFLECVQDMDHENMFWYRQDPGLGLRLIYFSYDVKMKEKGDIPEGYSVSREKKERFSLILESASTNQTSMYLCASSPSNEKLFFGSGTQLSVL.

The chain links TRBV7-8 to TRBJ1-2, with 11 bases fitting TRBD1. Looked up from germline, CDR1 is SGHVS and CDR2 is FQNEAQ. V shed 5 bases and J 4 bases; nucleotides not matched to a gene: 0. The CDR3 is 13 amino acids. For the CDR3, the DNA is TGTGCCAGCAGCGGGACAGGGGGCTATGGCTACACCTTC. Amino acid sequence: CASSGTGGYGYTF.

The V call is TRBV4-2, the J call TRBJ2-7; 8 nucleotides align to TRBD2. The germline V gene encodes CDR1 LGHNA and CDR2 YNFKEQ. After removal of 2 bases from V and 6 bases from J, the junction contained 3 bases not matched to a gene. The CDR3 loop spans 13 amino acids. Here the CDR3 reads CASSQQLAVEQYF. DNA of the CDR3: TGTGCCAGCAGCCAACAACTAGCGGTCGAGCAGTACTTC.